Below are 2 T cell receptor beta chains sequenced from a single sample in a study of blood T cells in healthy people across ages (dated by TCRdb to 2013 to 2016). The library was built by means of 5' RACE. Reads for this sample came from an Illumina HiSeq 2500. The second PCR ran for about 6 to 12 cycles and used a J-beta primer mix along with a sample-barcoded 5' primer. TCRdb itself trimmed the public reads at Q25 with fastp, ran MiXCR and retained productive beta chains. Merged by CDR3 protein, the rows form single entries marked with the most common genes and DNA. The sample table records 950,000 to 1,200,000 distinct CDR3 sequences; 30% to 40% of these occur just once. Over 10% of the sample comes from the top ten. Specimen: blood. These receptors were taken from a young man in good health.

The CDR3 protein is CASSPAAEPSTDTQYF. CDR3 bases: TGCGCCAGCAGCCCAGCCGCCGAGCCCTCCACAGATACGCAGTATTTT. The chain is built from TRBV5-1 and TRBJ2-3; D remains unclear. Trimming pared 4 bases from V and 2 bases from J, leaving 17 bases between. The CDR3 consists of 16 residues. Germline V gene sequence: CDR1 SGHRS, CDR2 YFSETQ.

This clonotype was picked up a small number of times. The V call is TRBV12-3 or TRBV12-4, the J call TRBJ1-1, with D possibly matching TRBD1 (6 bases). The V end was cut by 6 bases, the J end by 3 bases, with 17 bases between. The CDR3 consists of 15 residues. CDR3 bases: TGTGCCAGCAGCCCTACGGGGGGGCTGGACACTGAAGCTTTCTTT. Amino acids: CASSPTGGLDTEAFF.